Presented here are 32 T cell receptor beta chains from one specimen sequenced in a study of T cell responses to AZD1222 COVID-19 vaccine. Sequencing was performed with immunoSEQ multiplex PCR; in TCRdb, only in-frame clones are kept and a portion is missing. The table has around 110,000 clones, 90% to 95% seen once. The source was peripheral blood, collected on day 0 of AZD1222 vaccination. These receptors came from an adult in good health.

V is TRBV5-5 and J is TRBJ1-5; D is uncertain. The germline CDR1 and CDR2 sequences are SGHKS and YYEKEE (reference sequence). Trimming left V 1 base short and J 1 base short, with 6 bases between. CDR3 length equals 14 residues. The DNA of the CDR3 is TGTGCCAGCAGCTTGAAAGACAGCAATCAGCCCCAGCATTTT. This codes for CASSLKDSNQPQHF.

This sequence joins TRBV19 and TRBJ1-5; D remains unclear. V was shortened by 3 bases and J by 7 bases, with 10 bases between the two germline ends. Germline V lookup: CDR1 LNHDA, CDR2 SQIVND (reference sequence). The CDR3 runs 13 residues. The CDR3 DNA is TGTGCCAGTAGTATCCTAGGTGGCCAGCCCCAGCATTTT. This translates into CASSILGGQPQHF.

This chain joins TRBV18 and TRBJ2-3; 12 nucleotides line up with TRBD2. CDR1 and CDR2 (germline): KGHSH, LQKENI. The CDR3 is 17 amino acids. The junction had 7 bases not matched to a gene; V was cut back by 2 bases and J by 4 bases. The DNA of the CDR3 is TGTGCCAGCTCACCAGGGACTAGCGGGCCCCCGGCAGATACGCAGTATTTT. Protein sequence: CASSPGTSGPPADTQYF.

This rearrangement joins TRBV28 to TRBJ2-5; possibly TRBD2 for D (6 bases). In germline, CDR1 is MDHEN, CDR2 SYDVKM. Trimming shortened V by 8 bases and J by 3 bases, and 22 bases separated the two germline ends. The CDR3 consists of 16 residues. CDR3 residues: CASRPAPRAGKETQYF. The CDR3 DNA follows: TGTGCCAGCCGCCCAGCACCGAGGGCGGGAAAAGAGACCCAGTACTTC.

This sequence joins TRBV5-4 and TRBJ2-3; no definite D call. Trimming removed 4 bases from V and 2 bases from J, with 5 bases in between. Germline V gene data show CDR1 as SGHNT and CDR2 as YYREEE (reference sequence). The CDR3 sequence is 12 residues long. The CDR3 sequence is CASSQDTDTQYF. CDR3 sequence (DNA): TGTGCCAGCAGCCAAGACACAGATACGCAGTATTTT.

Concerning this clone itself: One junction end disagrees with the germline gene, perhaps due to a read error. This chain links TRBV7-7 with TRBJ2-5, with 13 bases fitting TRBD2. The CDR3 is 14 residues long. CDR1 is SSHAT, CDR2 FNYEAQ, per germline (reference sequence). CDR3 protein: CASSLGTSGTLLYF. The CDR3 bases are TGTGCTAGCAGCTTAGGGACTAGCGGGACACTTTTGTACTTC.

This chain links TRBV27 with TRBJ2-3, with D tentatively TRBD1 (6 bases). Trimming removed 10 bases at V and 6 bases at J, with 17 bases between. Germline CDR1 reads MNHEY; CDR2 reads SMNVEV (reference sequence). This CDR3 region has 13 residues. CDR3 sequence reads: CATSGDSGDTQYF. The CDR3 DNA is TGTGCCACCTCAGGGGATTCAGGGGATACGCAGTATTTT.

This sequence joins TRBV3-1 (or the pseudogene TRBV3-2) and TRBJ2-1; 11 bases agree with TRBD2. The CDR3 runs 15 residues. Germline CDR1 reads LGHDT; CDR2 reads YNNKEL (reference sequence). With 4 bases clipped from V and 9 bases from J, the junction kept 8 bases outside the gene matches. The CDR3 spells CASSRPGLAVGEQFF. CDR3 coding DNA: TGTGCCAGCAGCCGTCCGGGACTAGCGGTTGGTGAGCAGTTCTTC.

V usage is TRBV5-4 and J usage is TRBJ1-1; no clear D. Germline lookup yields CDR1 SGHNT and CDR2 YYREEE (reference sequence). The CDR3 is 11 amino acids. The V end lost 0 bases, the J end lost 10 bases, and 7 bases lay between the germline ends. The CDR3 sequence: CASSLGDAAFF. The CDR3 DNA reads TGTGCCAGCAGCTTGGGGGATGCAGCTTTCTTT.

The chain couples TRBV27 to TRBJ2-3, with TRBD1 as a possible D gene (6 bases). V was pared by 6 bases and J by 8 bases, with 12 bases between. Germline CDR1 reads MNHEY; CDR2 reads SMNVEV (reference sequence). The CDR3 has 12 residues. The CDR3 bases are TGTGCCAGCAGCAGGGGTCCGGGTACGCAGTATTTT. Protein: CASSRGPGTQYF.

The rearrangement links TRBV18 to TRBJ1-2, with TRBD1 identical over 10 bases. Germline loops: CDR1 KGHSH, CDR2 LQKENI. Trimming cost V 3 bases and J 2 bases; bases outside gene matches: 6. This CDR3 comprises 16 residues. The DNA for the CDR3 is TGTGCCAGCTCACCTTCACCGGGACAGGGGAACTATGGCTACACCTTC. It specifies CASSPSPGQGNYGYTF. Combining the CDR3 with reference TRBV18 and TRBJ1-2 gives the whole variable domain NAGVMQNPRHLVRRRGQEARLRCSPMKGHSHVYWYRQLPEEGLKFMVYLQKENIIDESGMPKERFSAEFPKEGPSILRIQQVVRGDSAAYFCASSPSPGQGNYGYTFGSGTRLTVV.

The rearrangement links TRBV5-1 to TRBJ2-1; 12 bases align to TRBD1. The CDR3 extends over 15 amino acids. V lost 5 bases, J lost 6 bases, and 6 bases stayed unmatched. CDR1 SGHRS and CDR2 YFSETQ come from the germline V gene. The CDR3 DNA is TGCGCCAGCAGTCATGGGACAGGGGGCCGCAATGAGCAGTTCTTC. Protein sequence: CASSHGTGGRNEQFF. The variable domain in full, completed from reference TRBV5-1 and TRBJ2-1, reads KAGVTQTPRYLIKTRGQQVTLSCSPISGHRSVSWYQQTPGQGLQFLFEYFSETQRNKGNFPGRFSGRQFSNSRSEMNVSTLELGDSALYLCASSHGTGGRNEQFFGPGTRLTVL.

The rearrangement links TRBV28 to TRBJ1-5, with 8 positions matching TRBD1. The CDR3 runs to 18 residues. V lost 5 bases to trimming and J lost 0 bases; unmatched junction nucleotides: 12. Germline CDR1 reads MDHEN; CDR2 reads SYDVKM. The CDR3 reads CASSGVGTGVNSNQPQHF. The CDR3 nucleotides are TGTGCCAGCAGTGGTGTCGGGACAGGAGTCAATAGCAATCAGCCCCAGCATTTT.

V gene TRBV19 combines with J gene TRBJ2-1; D is perhaps TRBD2 (6 bases). The CDR3 covers 15 residues. The germline V gene encodes CDR1 LNHDA and CDR2 SQIVND (reference sequence). V lost 1 base, J lost 7 bases, and 14 bases lay in between. The CDR3 loop is CASSIGGRNTNEQFF. The CDR3 DNA sequence: TGTGCCAGTAGTATAGGTGGGAGGAATACGAATGAGCAGTTCTTC.

The gene calls are TRBV9 and TRBJ2-1, with D possibly being TRBD1 (6 bases). V was clipped by 0 bases and J by 8 bases, with 6 bases between them. This CDR3 contains 12 residues. Germline V gives CDR1 SGDLS, CDR2 YYNGEE. The CDR3 here is CASSVGGHEQFF. The CDR3 nucleotides read TGTGCCAGCAGCGTAGGGGGGCATGAGCAGTTCTTC.

This chain connects TRBV7-3 to TRBJ2-2, with 8 bases matching TRBD2. Per the germline V gene, CDR1 is SGHTA and CDR2 is FQGTGA. The junction had 2 bases not matched to a gene; V was cut back by 2 bases and J by 6 bases. This CDR3 is 14 amino acids long. The CDR3 DNA reads TGTGCCAGCAGCTTACTCGGGAGGGCCGGGGAGCTGTTTTTT. Amino acids: CASSLLGRAGELFF.

This chain uses TRBV6-1 with TRBJ1-1, with D possibly TRBD1 on 5 matching bases. This CDR3 has 15 amino acids. The ends were cut back, 3 bases at V and 1 base at J, with 12 bases in the middle. Germline V gives CDR1 MNHNS, CDR2 SASEGT. CDR3 sequence: CASSDKGLRNTEAFF. The CDR3 nucleotides are TGTGCCAGCAGTGATAAGGGACTGAGGAACACTGAAGCTTTCTTT.

CDR3 sequence reads: CASSLTAGSPEAFF. The CDR3 DNA follows: TGCGCCAGCAGCTTGACCGCAGGGAGCCCTGAAGCTTTCTTT. J is TRBJ1-1 and V is TRBV5-1; the D gene is possibly TRBD1 (5 bases). Trimming took 1 base from V and 6 from J, leaving 13 bases between them. Germline V gene data show CDR1 as SGHRS and CDR2 as YFSETQ. The CDR3 is 14 amino acids.

The rearrangement uses TRBV24-1 and TRBJ2-7; 13 bases are a match to TRBD2. Germline CDR1 reads KGHDR; CDR2 reads SFDVKD. J gave up 2 bases and V 6 bases, and 3 bases lay outside the gene matches. The CDR3 spans 15 residues. For the CDR3, the DNA is TGTGCCACCAGTCCTGGACTAGCGGGAGCCTACGAGCAGTACTTC. Its translation is CATSPGLAGAYEQYF.

The genes are TRBV7-3 and TRBJ1-1, with D unclear. The germline gives CDR1 SGHTA, CDR2 FQGTGA. The CDR3 sequence is 13 residues long. V lost 3 bases and J lost 0, with 5 bases in between. CDR3 in DNA: TGTGCCAGCAGCTTCCAGATGAACACTGAAGCTTTCTTT. Protein sequence: CASSFQMNTEAFF.

The rearrangement joins TRBV28 to TRBJ2-1, with D unclear. The germline V gene has CDR1 MDHEN and CDR2 SYDVKM. The ends were cut back, 4 bases at V and 11 bases at J, with 18 bases in the middle. This CDR3 has 14 amino acids. CDR3 loop: CASSSSDRQFKQFF. The CDR3 coding sequence is TGTGCCAGCAGTTCGTCCGACCGCCAGTTTAAGCAGTTCTTC.

The rearrangement joins TRBV19 to TRBJ1-2; D remains ambiguous. Looked up from germline, CDR1 is LNHDA and CDR2 is SQIVND (reference sequence). The CDR3 is 13 residues long. Deletions cut 3 bases from V and 3 bases from J, with 8 bases between. CDR3 nucleotides: TGTGCCAGTAGTATGATAGGACACTATGGCTACACCTTC. This codes for CASSMIGHYGYTF.

The V and J genes are TRBV5-1 and TRBJ1-5, with D unresolved. This CDR3 spans 18 amino acids. V was shortened by 7 bases and J by 0 bases, with 23 bases between the two germline ends. Germline V gene sequence: CDR1 SGHRS, CDR2 YFSETQ. CDR3: CASLWAPSRTYSNQPQHF. DNA of the CDR3: TGCGCCAGCTTATGGGCCCCGTCCCGGACCTATAGCAATCAGCCCCAGCATTTT.

This clone showed up just a few times. The rearrangement joins TRBV7-2 to TRBJ2-7; 7 bases are a match to TRBD2. V lost 3 bases, J lost 4 bases, and 12 bases stayed unmatched. The CDR3 spans 16 residues. Germline CDR1 is SGHTA and CDR2 is FQGNSA. CDR3 residues: CASSLGVGLVLYEQYF. CDR3 coding DNA: TGTGCCAGCAGCTTGGGGGTCGGACTAGTGTTGTACGAGCAGTACTTC.

The chain links TRBV19 to TRBJ1-1; possible D gene TRBD1, 5 bases. CDR1 and CDR2 from the germline V gene are LNHDA and SQIVND (reference sequence). Between the trimmed V and J ends, which lost 11 bases and 0 bases, there was a span of 16 bases. This CDR3 has 14 residues. CDR3 protein: CASRDRNLNTEAFF. CDR3 sequence (DNA): TGTGCCTCCCGGGACCGAAACTTGAACACTGAAGCTTTCTTT.

The chain combines TRBV7-8 with TRBJ2-1, with D unresolved. Trimming pared 7 bases from V and 9 bases from J, leaving 19 bases between. The CDR3 has 14 amino acids. Per the germline V gene, CDR1 is SGHVS and CDR2 is FQNEAQ. The CDR3 reads CASTQAGPRGEQFF. The CDR3 DNA reads as TGTGCCAGCACCCAAGCCGGACCCCGAGGTGAGCAGTTCTTC. Looking up the rest from reference TRBV7-8 and TRBJ2-1 gives the full variable domain: GAGVSQSPRYKVAKRGQDVALRCDPISGHVSLFWYQQALGQGPEFLTYFQNEAQLDKSGLPSDRFFAERPEGSVSTLKIQRTQQEDSAVYLCASTQAGPRGEQFFGPGTRLTVL.

The J gene is TRBJ2-1, the V gene TRBV10-3, with a weak D call TRBD2 (7 bases). The CDR3 covers 17 residues. From germline, CDR1 is ENHRY and CDR2 SYGVKD. Trimming pared 6 bases from V and 3 bases from J, leaving 21 bases between. Written as DNA, the CDR3 is TGTGCCATCAGCCCCCTCGGGGGCGGGAGTTACTACAATGAGCAGTTCTTC. As protein: CAISPLGGGSYYNEQFF.

V usage is TRBV2 and J usage is TRBJ2-7; TRBD2 matches at 11 bases. Germline loops: CDR1 SNHLY, CDR2 FYNNEI. The CDR3 extends over 14 amino acids. Losses at the gene ends were 8 bases for V and 3 bases for J; bases not matched to a gene: 6. In DNA, the CDR3 is TGTGCCAGCCTAGGACTAGCGGGTCTCTACGAGCAGTACTTC. It encodes CASLGLAGLYEQYF.

CDR3 in DNA: TGTGCCAGCAGCTCCCGCGGGGAGTACAATGAGCAGTTCTTC. It is translated as CASSSRGEYNEQFF. The chain couples TRBV11-1 to TRBJ2-1; a possible D gene is TRBD2 (6 bases). In germline, CDR1 is SGHAT, CDR2 FQDESV (reference sequence). The CDR3 loop spans 14 amino acids. Trimming cost V 4 bases and J 4 bases, with 11 bases left between them.

V and J are TRBV28 and TRBJ2-7; TRBD2 aligns across 9 bases. This CDR3 comprises 13 residues. Germline values: CDR1 MDHEN, CDR2 SYDVKM. The ends lost 7 bases at V and 3 bases at J; junction bases unmatched: 4. The CDR3 is CASTPSGDYEQYF. The DNA of the CDR3 is TGTGCCAGCACTCCTAGCGGGGACTACGAGCAGTACTTC.

The CDR3 nucleotides are TGTGCCAGCAGTGGACTATACAATGAGCAGTTCTTC. This codes for CASSGLYNEQFF. This rearrangement joins TRBV2 to TRBJ2-1, with D tentatively TRBD2 (5 bases). CDR1 and CDR2 from the germline V gene are SNHLY and FYNNEI. V was pared by 4 bases and J by 4 bases, with 5 bases between. This CDR3 has 12 residues.

This clone came up once. CDR3 sequence (DNA): TGTGCCAGTAGTATCTGGGCAGCTTTCGGCTATGGCTACACCTTC. This codes for CASSIWAAFGYGYTF. The rearrangement joins TRBV19 to TRBJ1-2, with unresolved D. Germline V gene lookup returns CDR1 LNHDA and CDR2 SQIVND (reference sequence). This CDR3 comprises 15 residues. V was trimmed by 3 bases and J by 4 bases, leaving 15 bases between them.